Described below is a single T cell receptor (beta chain) sequence and its context. What it binds is unknown. The sample originates from a study of cytomegalovirus exposure and HLA in healthy donors. Findings of the study overall: Donors belonging to an Asian-associated ancestry cluster reportedly showed fewer N-insertions in productive TCRs than the 666-donor mean, according to what a later analysis found.

Germline CDR1 reads SEHNR; CDR2 reads FQNEAQ (reference sequence). V was shortened by 3 bases and J by 0 bases, with 10 bases between the two germline ends. This CDR3 is built from 15 residues. It was with 60 Vbeta and 13 Jbeta primers that the PCR ran. Original data processing: Later work found 80 million to 85 million unique TCR beta chains, with about 10 million shared. Assay used: immunoSEQ multiplex PCR; TCRdb lists only in-frame clones, some missing. The V and J calls and the clone size are those of that table, but D and trimming were determined from the DNA. The table includes 40,000 to 55,000 clones, about three quarters detected once.

This chain links TRBV7-9 with TRBJ2-3, with TRBD2 as a possible D gene (7 bases). The clonotype was recovered from a man aged 30 to 39 in good health and CMV-seropositive. The sequenced sample consisted of PBMCs. CDR3 region: CASSFEGGSTDTQYF. The CDR3 DNA reads TGTGCCAGCAGCTTTGAGGGGGGGAGCACAGATACGCAGTATTTT.